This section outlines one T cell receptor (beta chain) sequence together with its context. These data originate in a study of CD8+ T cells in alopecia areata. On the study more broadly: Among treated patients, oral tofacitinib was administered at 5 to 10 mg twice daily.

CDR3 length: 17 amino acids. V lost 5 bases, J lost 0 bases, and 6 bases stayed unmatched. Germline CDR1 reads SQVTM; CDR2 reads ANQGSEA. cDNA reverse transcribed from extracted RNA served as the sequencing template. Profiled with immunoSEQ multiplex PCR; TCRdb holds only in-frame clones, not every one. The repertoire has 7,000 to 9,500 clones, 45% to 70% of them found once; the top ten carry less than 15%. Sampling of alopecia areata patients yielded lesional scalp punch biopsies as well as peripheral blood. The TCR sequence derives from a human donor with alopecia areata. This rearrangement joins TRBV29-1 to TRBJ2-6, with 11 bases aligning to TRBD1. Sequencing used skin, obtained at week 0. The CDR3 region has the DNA TGCAGCGTTATAAGCGGGACAGGGGGCTCTGGGGCCAACGTCCTGACTTTC. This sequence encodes CSVISGTGGSGANVLTF.